This T cell receptor beta chain was observed in a study of cytomegalovirus exposure and HLA in healthy donors. Study results and limitations: In a later analysis, TCR beta V- and J-gene trimming was associated with a missense DCLRE1C variant.

The PCR used 60 Vbeta and 13 Jbeta primers. TCRdb's table, derived via immunoSEQ multiplex PCR, lists solely in-frame clones and lacks some. The sample holds roughly 140,000 clones; 76% are singletons and the top ten take approximately 4%. Worth noting for this clone: Its antigen is not identified.

The sequence was obtained from a young man in good health and CMV-seronegative. Sequenced sample: PBMCs.

CDR3 DNA: TGTGCCAGCTCACCTCCGGGGGTACTGAACACTGAAGCTTTCTTT. Translating it yields CASSPPGVLNTEAFF. The rearrangement links TRBV18 to TRBJ1-1; D is possibly TRBD1 (5 bases). The CDR3 has 15 amino acids. V was pared by 3 bases and J by 0 bases, with 11 bases between. Germline CDR1 and CDR2: KGHSH and LQKENI. Variable domain in full (rest from reference TRBV18 and TRBJ1-1): NAGVMQNPRHLVRRRGQEARLRCSPMKGHSHVYWYRQLPEEGLKFMVYLQKENIIDESGMPKERFSAEFPKEGPSILRIQQVVRGDSAAYFCASSPPGVLNTEAFFGQGTRLTVV.